These T cell receptor beta chains were read from a single sample in a study of CXCR3-negative and CXCR3-positive naive CD8 T cells. Reprocessing the 5' RACE reads, TCRdb reports a single entry for every CDR3 protein and omits DNA. This sample's table has 100,000 to 150,000 distinct CDR3 sequences. The sequenced sample was naive CXCR3- CD8+ T cells from blood. These receptors all stem from a human donor in good health. Some clones in this sample may be carry-over from other donors' samples. The CDR3 runs from the conserved cysteine through the conserved F or W.

J gene: TRBJ1-2
V gene: TRBV30
CDR3 protein: CAWSGLGEDRWNYGYTF

J gene: TRBJ1-5
V gene: TRBV12-3/TRBV12-4
CDR3 protein: CASRAGGQPQHF

J gene: TRBJ2-3
V gene: TRBV11-2
CDR3 protein: CASSLGGLAGPGDTQYF

J gene: TRBJ2-7
V gene: TRBV7-9
CDR3 protein: CASSPPGQSYEQYF

J gene: TRBJ1-1
V gene: TRBV24-1
CDR3 protein: CATSVSENTEAFF

J gene: TRBJ2-1
V gene: TRBV20-1
CDR3 protein: CSARLDFQGRSYNEQFF

J gene: TRBJ2-4
V gene: TRBV13
CDR3 protein: CASSLGRGLAKNIQYF

J gene: TRBJ2-5
V gene: TRBV12-3/TRBV12-4
CDR3 protein: CASSPSQGEETQYF

J gene: TRBJ2-5
V gene: TRBV4-1
CDR3 protein: CASTRTMGKETQYF

J gene: TRBJ2-7
V gene: TRBV20-1
CDR3 protein: CSARDSGRQGASYEQYF

J gene: TRBJ2-1
V gene: TRBV20-1
CDR3 protein: CSASQDRMALVSQDEQFF

J gene: TRBJ1-1
V gene: TRBV28
CDR3 protein: CASSRDSMNTEAFF

J gene: TRBJ2-1
V gene: TRBV6-6
CDR3 protein: CASSTGLADNEQFF

J gene: TRBJ1-1
V gene: TRBV29-1
CDR3 protein: CSVKGWNTEAFF

J gene: TRBJ1-4
V gene: TRBV7-9
CDR3 protein: CASSSFRDIPNEKLFF

J gene: TRBJ2-1
V gene: TRBV5-1
CDR3 protein: CASSLDRGFGWTSETNEQFF

J gene: TRBJ1-1
V gene: TRBV29-1
CDR3 protein: CSASGHQNTEAFF

J gene: TRBJ2-7
V gene: TRBV29-1
CDR3 protein: CSVGGFSYEQYF

J gene: TRBJ2-1
V gene: TRBV12-3/TRBV12-4
CDR3 protein: CASTLTGGNEQFF

J gene: TRBJ2-7
V gene: TRBV30
CDR3 protein: CAWSPSSAEQYF

J gene: TRBJ2-2
V gene: TRBV7-8
CDR3 protein: CASSLVVGELFF

J gene: TRBJ1-1
V gene: TRBV7-9
CDR3 protein: CASSWTGSMNTEAFF

J gene: TRBJ2-2
V gene: TRBV12-3/TRBV12-4
CDR3 protein: CASTEVGGNTGELFF

J gene: TRBJ1-2
V gene: TRBV15
CDR3 protein: CATSSAGVANYGYTF

J gene: TRBJ2-5
V gene: TRBV5-6
CDR3 protein: CASSLREDMTGETQYF

J gene: TRBJ2-3
V gene: TRBV29-1
CDR3 protein: CSVPSVSGDTQYF

J gene: TRBJ2-1
V gene: TRBV20-1
CDR3 protein: CSARDRGSSYNEQFF

J gene: TRBJ2-7
V gene: TRBV29-1
CDR3 protein: CSVEPQGSYEQYF

J gene: TRBJ1-5
V gene: TRBV14
CDR3 protein: CASSSQGFNQPQHF

J gene: TRBJ1-2
V gene: TRBV20-1
CDR3 protein: CSAREGTGGKYTF

J gene: TRBJ2-6
V gene: TRBV12-3/TRBV12-4
CDR3 protein: CASSHFVSGANVLTF

J gene: TRBJ1-1
V gene: TRBV7-9
CDR3 protein: CASSSSGTGDGDTEAFF

J gene: TRBJ2-7
V gene: TRBV7-9
CDR3 protein: CASSPWDPSRSYEQYF

J gene: TRBJ2-3
V gene: TRBV12-3/TRBV12-4
CDR3 protein: CASSLALAGAYTQYF

J gene: TRBJ2-7
V gene: TRBV28
CDR3 protein: CASSPYPDSYEQYF

J gene: TRBJ2-4
V gene: TRBV5-1
CDR3 protein: CASSLEDSGRYIQYF

J gene: TRBJ2-7
V gene: TRBV19
CDR3 protein: CASSIVAGTPYEQYF

J gene: TRBJ1-1
V gene: TRBV6-2/TRBV6-3
CDR3 protein: CASSYSNRGQATEAFF

J gene: TRBJ2-7
V gene: TRBV12-3/TRBV12-4
CDR3 protein: CASSLGEGYEQYF

J gene: TRBJ2-2
V gene: TRBV7-9
CDR3 protein: CASSLGPQGGPTGELFF

J gene: TRBJ1-1
V gene: TRBV29-1
CDR3 protein: CSVLRGVEAFF

J gene: TRBJ2-1
V gene: TRBV7-8
CDR3 protein: CASSLSGLAGPSSYNEQFF

J gene: TRBJ2-3
V gene: TRBV28
CDR3 protein: CASSRSTDTQYF

J gene: TRBJ2-7
V gene: TRBV6-2/TRBV6-3
CDR3 protein: CANLGRAILYEQYF

J gene: TRBJ2-5
V gene: TRBV7-9
CDR3 protein: CASSAPTSGGGETQYF

J gene: TRBJ2-3
V gene: TRBV24-1
CDR3 protein: CATSDLTGGTDTQYF

J gene: TRBJ2-1
V gene: TRBV5-5
CDR3 protein: CASRTGLAGDNEQFF

J gene: TRBJ2-7
V gene: TRBV29-1
CDR3 protein: CSVEDERGEEYEQYF